Below are 30 T cell receptor beta chains sequenced from a single sample in a study of T cells in localized non-small cell lung cancer. TCRdb's table, derived via immunoSEQ multiplex PCR, lists solely in-frame clones and lacks some. The data contain tens of thousands of clones, about 85% of them singletons. The material was peripheral blood, obtained before any cancer treatment. The receptor set was obtained from a female donor at least 60 years old with stage II squamous cell lung carcinoma.

The chain is built from TRBV5-4 and TRBJ2-1, with 8 nucleotides matching TRBD2. The V gene end was trimmed by 3 bases and the J gene end by 2 bases; junction bases not matched to a gene: 4. Germline V lookup: CDR1 SGHNT, CDR2 YYREEE (reference sequence). The CDR3 contains 15 residues. The CDR3 sequence: CASSSSTSAYNEQFF. The CDR3 DNA reads TGTGCCAGCAGCTCCTCGACTAGCGCCTACAATGAGCAGTTCTTC.

This chain uses TRBV10-2 with TRBJ1-2; D gene uncertain. The germline V gene encodes CDR1 WSHSY and CDR2 SAAADI. Between the trimmed V and J ends, which lost 0 bases and 2 bases, there was a span of 16 bases. CDR3 length: 17 residues. The CDR3 protein is CASSESKTSGRNYGYTF. The CDR3 DNA reads as TGCGCCAGCAGTGAGTCTAAGACCTCTGGGAGGAACTATGGCTACACCTTC.

The chain recombines TRBV27 with TRBJ2-3; 9 bases line up with TRBD1. Germline-derived CDR1 and CDR2 are MNHEY and SMNVEV (reference sequence). This CDR3 is built from 15 residues. V shed 8 bases and J 1 base; nucleotides not matched to a gene: 7. The CDR3 protein is CASGTGGGGTDTQYF. CDR3 in DNA: TGTGCCAGCGGTACAGGGGGCGGTGGCACAGATACGCAGTATTTT.

The chain recombines TRBV4-3 with TRBJ1-5; D is undetermined. The CDR3 contains 15 residues. V was shortened by 0 bases and J by 7 bases, with 13 bases between the two germline ends. CDR1 is LGHNA, CDR2 YSLEER, per germline. CDR3 DNA sequence: TGCGCCAGCAGCCAAGATCACGAGGGAGGACAGCCCCAGCATTTT. Translated, it gives CASSQDHEGGQPQHF.

About this clone itself: Mismatch with germline at one junction end may stem from a read error. The V gene is TRBV7-9, the J gene TRBJ1-2, with a possible D match to TRBD1 (5 bases). The CDR3 is 12 residues long. Germline loops: CDR1 SEHNR, CDR2 FQNEAQ (reference sequence). CDR3 region: CASSLEVGDTLF. CDR3 nucleotides: TGTGCCAGCAGCTTAGAAGTGGGGGATACCCTCTTC.

The chain couples TRBV29-1 to TRBJ1-2, with TRBD1 as a possible D gene (5 bases). Germline V gives CDR1 SQVTM, CDR2 ANQGSEA. This CDR3 spans 12 amino acids. The CDR3 reads CITGQINYGYTF. The CDR3 bases are TGCATTACAGGACAAATTAACTATGGCTACACCTTC.

In the case of this clone: This may come from a read error, since a much larger clone is one base off. The CDR3 DNA is TGTGCCAGCAGTGCCGGGGGAAATGGCTACACCTTC. It yields the protein CASSAGGNGYTF. J is TRBJ1-2 and V is TRBV2, with D perhaps TRBD1 (5 bases). The CDR3 length is 12 residues. V dropped 4 bases and J dropped 6 bases, with 9 bases sitting between them. Germline V gene data show CDR1 as SNHLY and CDR2 as FYNNEI.

The V gene is TRBV7-6, the J gene TRBJ1-3, with 7 bases matching TRBD1. Per germline, CDR1 SGHVS and CDR2 FNYEAQ. CDR3 length: 16 residues. The trim removed 4 bases at V and 3 bases at J, leaving 9 bases unmatched. For the CDR3, the DNA is TGTGCCAGCAGCTCGTTCAGGGACAGTAGTGGAAACACCATATATTTT. The encoded protein is CASSSFRDSSGNTIYF. Drawing the rest from reference TRBV7-6 and TRBJ1-3, the complete variable domain is GAGVSQSPRYKVTKRGQDVALRCDPISGHVSLYWYRQALGQGPEFLTYFNYEAQQDKSGLPNDRFSAERPEGSISTLTIQRTEQRDSAMYRCASSSFRDSSGNTIYFGEGSWLTVV.

The rearrangement joins TRBV29-1 to TRBJ2-3; perhaps TRBD1 as D (5 bases). V lost 3 bases, J lost 3 bases, and 10 bases lay in between. CDR3 size: 13 residues. Per the germline V gene, CDR1 is SQVTM and CDR2 is ANQGSEA. As DNA, the CDR3 is TGCAGCGTTGAGGGCAGGGATACAGATACGCAGTATTTT. Protein sequence: CSVEGRDTDTQYF.

CDR3 coding DNA: TGTGCCCATCGGGGAAACACTGAAGCTTTCTTT. Translation: CAHRGNTEAFF. This chain links TRBV28 with TRBJ1-1; D uncertain. Trimming took off 11 bases at V and 2 bases at J, with 9 bases between the two ends. The CDR3 has 11 amino acids. Germline CDR1 MDHEN, CDR2 SYDVKM. Full variable domain (outside the CDR3, taken from reference TRBV28 and TRBJ1-1): DVKVTQSSRYLVKRTGEKVFLECVQDMDHENMFWYRQDPGLGLRLIYFSYDVKMKEKGDIPEGYSVSREKKERFSLILESASTNQTSMYLCAHRGNTEAFFGQGTRLTVV.

This chain joins TRBV4-3 and TRBJ1-2; 12 bases agree with TRBD1. The V and J ends lost 5 bases and 8 bases, in that order; junction bases with no gene match: 3. The CDR3 has 13 amino acids. Looked up from germline, CDR1 is LGHNA and CDR2 is YSLEER. The CDR3 sequence: CASSKGQGAGYTF. In DNA, the CDR3 is TGCGCCAGCAGCAAGGGACAGGGGGCGGGCTACACCTTC.

This chain joins TRBV19 and TRBJ1-5; a weak D match, TRBD1 (5 bases). The CDR3 spans 17 residues. Germline V gene sequence: CDR1 LNHDA, CDR2 SQIVND (reference sequence). V dropped 8 bases and J dropped 5 bases, with 25 bases sitting between them. The CDR3 here is CASLPRGGPTPHQPQHF. Here the CDR3 DNA reads TGTGCCAGTCTCCCTAGGGGAGGGCCCACCCCACATCAGCCCCAGCATTTT.

This chain joins TRBV29-1 and TRBJ1-2; D might be TRBD1 (5 bases). CDR1 SQVTM and CDR2 ANQGSEA come from the germline V gene. Between the trimmed V and J ends, which lost 2 bases and 7 bases, there was a span of 11 bases. The CDR3 totals 12 residues. This CDR3 is CSVETGGGGYTF. DNA for the CDR3: TGCAGCGTTGAAACAGGCGGAGGTGGCTACACCTTC. The full variable domain, rest sourced from reference TRBV29-1 and TRBJ1-2, is SAVISQKPSRDICQRGTSLTIQCQVDSQVTMMFWYRQQPGQSLTLIATANQGSEATYESGFVIDKFPISRPNLTFSTLTVSNMSPEDSSIYLCSVETGGGGYTFGSGTRLTVV.

This chain connects TRBV19 to TRBJ2-3; TRBD2 might be the D (6 bases). The CDR3 consists of 16 residues. The V gene's germline CDR1 is LNHDA and CDR2 SQIVND (reference sequence). Trimming removed 9 bases from V and 2 bases from J, with 21 bases in between. In DNA, the CDR3 is TGTGCCAGCACCCTGGGTATGGGGGGAATCACAGATACGCAGTATTTT. Protein sequence: CASTLGMGGITDTQYF.

V and J are TRBV7-2 and TRBJ1-2; unclear D gene. This CDR3 has 13 amino acids. V lost 5 bases, J lost 1 base, and 8 bases lay in between. Germline V gene data show CDR1 as SGHTA and CDR2 as FQGNSA. Here the CDR3 reads CASSVGLNYGYTF. CDR3 nucleotides: TGTGCCAGCAGCGTGGGCCTTAACTATGGCTACACCTTC.

In its sample, this clone was seen a few times. The chain combines TRBV5-1 with TRBJ1-1; 9 bases align to TRBD1. Germline CDR1 and CDR2: SGHRS and YFSETQ. The V gene end was trimmed by 0 bases and the J gene end by 5 bases; junction bases not matched to a gene: 2. This CDR3 region has 14 residues. CDR3 residues: CASSLEGTGTEAFF. The CDR3 coding sequence is TGCGCCAGCAGCTTGGAGGGGACAGGGACTGAAGCTTTCTTT.

The chain couples TRBV10-3 to TRBJ1-2; 8 positions match TRBD1. This CDR3 has 15 residues. Trimming removed 5 bases from V and 2 bases from J; junction bases left unmatched: 7. Germline loops: CDR1 ENHRY, CDR2 SYGVKD. In nucleotides, the CDR3 is TGTGCCATCAGTCCGACAGGGGCTTCGAACTATGGCTACACCTTC. It encodes CAISPTGASNYGYTF.

V is TRBV7-9 and J is TRBJ2-1; 8 bases map to TRBD1. The junction had 7 bases not matched to a gene; V was cut back by 6 bases and J by 9 bases. This CDR3 contains 13 residues. Looked up from germline, CDR1 is SEHNR and CDR2 is FQNEAQ (reference sequence). CDR3 DNA: TGTGCCAGCAGACAAGGACAGGGAGGTGAGCAGTTCTTC. As protein: CASRQGQGGEQFF.

The rearrangement uses TRBV29-1 and TRBJ2-3; TRBD1 is a possible D gene (6 bases). V gave up 7 bases and J gave up 0 bases, with 11 bases separating them. The CDR3 spans 13 residues. The germline V gene has CDR1 SQVTM and CDR2 ANQGSEA. The CDR3 nucleotides are TGCAGCGATACCAGGGGAAGCACAGATACGCAGTATTTT. As protein: CSDTRGSTDTQYF.

This chain joins TRBV21-1 and TRBJ1-5. TRBV21-1 is shown as a pseudogene. CDR3 length: 14 residues. The CDR3 is CATQVEGCNQPQHF. CDR3 coding DNA: TGTGCCACCCAGGTGGAGGGATGCAATCAGCCCCAGCATTTT.

The chain uses TRBV2 and TRBJ1-5; 7 bases are shared with TRBD1. This CDR3 is built from 16 residues. The germline CDR1 and CDR2 sequences are SNHLY and FYNNEI. The junction had 5 bases not matched to a gene; V was cut back by 3 bases and J by 0 bases. For the CDR3, the DNA is TGTGCCAGCAGTGAGGCGGGACAGATTAGCAATCAGCCCCAGCATTTT. It yields the protein CASSEAGQISNQPQHF.

V usage is TRBV15 and J usage is TRBJ1-3; D is ambiguous. Germline CDR1 is LNHNV and CDR2 is YYDKDF (reference sequence). The V and J ends lost 5 bases and 2 bases respectively, with 16 bases between them. This CDR3 has 16 residues. The CDR3 DNA reads as TGTGCCACCAGCCCTACTACGGGCCGACCTGGAAACACCATATATTTT. Translation: CATSPTTGRPGNTIYF.

CDR3 bases: TGCGCCAGCAGCTTGGATGTGGGGAGGGAGACCCAGTACTTC. This translates into CASSLDVGRETQYF. This chain links TRBV5-1 with TRBJ2-5; D may be TRBD2 (6 bases). From germline, CDR1 is SGHRS and CDR2 YFSETQ. CDR3 length: 14 residues. The V end lost 0 bases, the J end lost 5 bases, and 11 bases lay between the germline ends.

The chain uses TRBV25-1 and TRBJ2-3; D unresolved. Between the trimmed V and J ends, which lost 6 bases and 8 bases, there was a span of 12 bases. Per germline, CDR1 MGHDK and CDR2 SYGVNS. The CDR3 sequence is 12 residues long. The CDR3 loop reads CASSPPLGTQYF. For the CDR3, the DNA is TGTGCCAGCAGCCCCCCATTGGGTACGCAGTATTTT.

The chain has TRBV29-1 and TRBJ2-1, with 8 bases identical to TRBD2. The V gene end was trimmed by 4 bases and the J gene end by 10 bases; junction bases not matched to a gene: 9. Germline V gene lookup returns CDR1 SQVTM and CDR2 ANQGSEA. The CDR3 contains 13 residues. The CDR3 DNA reads TGCAGCGTTGCGGGGGGGCCCTTACAGGAGCAGTTCTTC. As protein: CSVAGGPLQEQFF.

J is TRBJ1-4 and V is TRBV5-1, with D uncertain. Germline values: CDR1 SGHRS, CDR2 YFSETQ. Trimming took off 0 bases at V and 0 bases at J, with 6 bases between the two ends. This CDR3 comprises 15 residues. This CDR3 reads CASSLVAPTNEKLFF. The CDR3 nucleotides read TGCGCCAGCAGCTTGGTGGCACCAACTAATGAAAAACTGTTTTTT.

The chain is built from TRBV5-4 and TRBJ1-3, with 7 bases lining up with TRBD1. Germline CDR1 and CDR2: SGHNT and YYREEE (reference sequence). CDR3 size: 15 residues. Trimming removed 1 base from V and 3 bases from J; junction bases left unmatched: 4. CDR3 loop: CASSLRQGGGNTIYF. The CDR3 bases are TGTGCCAGCAGCTTGCGACAGGGAGGTGGAAACACCATATATTTT.

The rearrangement links TRBV19 to TRBJ1-3; tentatively, D is TRBD1 (6 bases). The CDR3 contains 15 residues. The V end lost 1 base, the J end lost 2 bases, and 9 bases lay between the germline ends. The germline gives CDR1 LNHDA, CDR2 SQIVND (reference sequence). The CDR3 DNA follows: TGTGCCAGTAGTATAGTCCCAGGGGCTGGAAACACCATATATTTT. Translation: CASSIVPGAGNTIYF.

The V gene is TRBV5-1, the J gene TRBJ1-5, with 8 bases fitting TRBD1. Germline-derived CDR1 and CDR2 are SGHRS and YFSETQ. Germline trimming cut 4 bases from V and 2 bases from J; bases unmatched to any gene: 5. This CDR3 has 15 amino acids. The CDR3 sequence is CASSLQGGGNQPQHF. The DNA for the CDR3 is TGCGCCAGCAGCCTACAGGGGGGAGGCAATCAGCCCCAGCATTTT.

The rearrangement joins TRBV7-9 to TRBJ1-1, with 9 nucleotides matching TRBD1. With V trimmed by 5 bases and J by 5 bases, 3 bases remained unmatched. Germline V gives CDR1 SEHNR, CDR2 FQNEAQ (reference sequence). This CDR3 region has 13 residues. The CDR3 DNA reads TGTGCCAGCAGCACACAGGGGGCAACTGAAGCTTTCTTT. It yields the protein CASSTQGATEAFF.